This TCR beta chain was captured by sequencing in a study of T cells after yellow fever vaccination. This CDR3 is built from 17 residues. CDR1 is LGHNA and CDR2 is YSLEER in the germline V gene. J gave up 0 bases and V 2 bases, and 6 bases lay outside the gene matches. In making TCR cDNA, 5'RACE template switching added a universal primer site and UMIs to it. One entry per CDR3 protein results from TCRdb running MiXCR on the 5' RACE reads. This table has 600,000 to 750,000 distinct CDR3 sequences, about 12% appearing once. This clonotype was recorded at least ten times. What it binds is not known. Study-wide results and limits: The study found a weaker secondary response that peaked faster, day 5 versus 15. The study noted that FACS-sorted repertoires could contain abundant clonotypes contaminating from the bulk population.

The clonotype comes from a young man who received the YFV17D yellow fever vaccine. Material: PBMCs, obtained on the day of the yellow fever booster vaccination. The V and J genes are TRBV4-3 and TRBJ2-1; TRBD2 matches 8 bases. CDR3 DNA sequence: TGCGCCAGCAGCCAATCAGCGGGAGCCAACTCCTACAATGAGCAGTTCTTC. It translates to CASSQSAGANSYNEQFF.